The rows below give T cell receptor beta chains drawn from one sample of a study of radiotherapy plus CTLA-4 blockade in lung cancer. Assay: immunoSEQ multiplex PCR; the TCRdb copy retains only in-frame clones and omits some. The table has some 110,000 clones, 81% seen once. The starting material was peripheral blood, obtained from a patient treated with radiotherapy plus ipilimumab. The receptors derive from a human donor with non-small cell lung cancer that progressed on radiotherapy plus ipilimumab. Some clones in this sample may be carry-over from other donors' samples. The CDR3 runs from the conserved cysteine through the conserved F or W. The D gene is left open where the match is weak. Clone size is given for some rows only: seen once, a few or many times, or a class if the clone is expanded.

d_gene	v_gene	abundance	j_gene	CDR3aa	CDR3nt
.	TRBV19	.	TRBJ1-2	CASTVVEGRSYTF	TGTGCCAGTACCGTGGTCGAGGGGCGTAGCTACACCTTC
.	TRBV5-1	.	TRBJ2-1	CASSLDRLDYNEQFF	TGCGCCAGCAGCCTCGACAGGTTGGACTACAATGAGCAGTTCTTC
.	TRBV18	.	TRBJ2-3	CASSPQGYTDTQYF	TGTGCCAGCTCACCACAAGGATACACAGATACGCAGTATTTT
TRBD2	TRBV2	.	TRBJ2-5	CASSDSGGETQYF	TGTGCCAGCAGTGACAGCGGGGGGGAGACCCAGTACTTC
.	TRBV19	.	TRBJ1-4	CASSRNEKLFF	TGTGCCAGTAGTCGTAATGAAAAACTGTTTTTT
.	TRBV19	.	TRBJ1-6	CASSIVTSSYNSPLHF	TGTGCCAGTAGCATTGTTACGAGCTCCTATAATTCACCCCTCCACTTT
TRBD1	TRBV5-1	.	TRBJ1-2	CASSRQGASQNYGYTF	TGCGCCAGCAGCCGACAGGGGGCATCGCAAAACTATGGCTACACCTTC
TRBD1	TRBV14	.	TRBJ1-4	CASSALRDRAEKLFF	TGTGCCAGCAGCGCACTCCGGGACAGGGCTGAAAAACTGTTTTTT
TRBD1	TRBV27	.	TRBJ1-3	CASSSWTGDLPIYF	TGTGCCAGCAGTTCCTGGACAGGGGATCTCCCCATATATTTT
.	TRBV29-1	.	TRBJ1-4	CSVGADRNEKLFF	TGCAGCGTTGGGGCAGATCGAAATGAAAAACTGTTTTTT
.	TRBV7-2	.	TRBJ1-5	CASSFTSGANQPQHF	TGTGCCAGCAGCTTCACGTCAGGGGCTAATCAGCCCCAGCATTTT
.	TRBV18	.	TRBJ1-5	CASSPAGQTFNNQPQHF	TGTGCCAGCTCACCCGCTGGACAGACTTTTAACAATCAGCCCCAGCATTTT
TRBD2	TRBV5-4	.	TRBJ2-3	CASSSFAGGPDGTDTQYF	TGTGCCAGCAGCTCTTTTGCGGGGGGGCCTGATGGCACAGATACGCAGTATTTT
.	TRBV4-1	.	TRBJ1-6	CASSQAINSPLHF	TGCGCCAGCAGCCAAGCCATCAATTCACCCCTCCACTTT
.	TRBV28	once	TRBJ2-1	CASSLFDNRNEQFF	TGTGCCAGCAGTTTATTCGACAATCGCAATGAGCAGTTCTTC
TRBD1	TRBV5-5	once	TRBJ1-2	CASSFQGANYGYTF	TGTGCCAGCAGCTTCCAGGGGGCCAACTATGGCTACACCTTC
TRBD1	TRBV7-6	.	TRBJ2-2	CASSLGQGLVVGELFF	TGTGCCAGCAGCTTAGGACAGGGGCTGGTGGTTGGGGAGCTGTTTTTT
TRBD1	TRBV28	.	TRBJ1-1	CASRSPGQGANEAFF	TGTGCCAGCAGGTCACCGGGACAGGGGGCGAATGAAGCTTTCTTT
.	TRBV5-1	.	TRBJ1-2	CASSHQGNGYTF	TGCGCCAGCAGCCATCAGGGGAATGGCTACACCTTC
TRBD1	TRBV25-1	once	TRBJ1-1	CASSSSRTGDTEAFF	TGTGCCAGCAGTTCCTCCAGGACAGGGGACACTGAAGCTTTCTTT
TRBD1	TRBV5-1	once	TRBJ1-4	CASSRTGYNEKLFF	TGCGCCAGCAGCCGGACAGGGTATAATGAAAAACTGTTTTTT
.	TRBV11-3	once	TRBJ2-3	CASSLDPPGDTQYF	TGTGCCAGCAGCTTAGACCCCCCCGGGGATACGCAGTATTTT
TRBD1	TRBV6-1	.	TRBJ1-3	CASSDGQGLSGNTIYF	TGTGCCAGCAGTGACGGACAGGGCCTCTCTGGAAACACCATATATTTT
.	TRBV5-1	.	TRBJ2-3	CASSFQGQPTDTQYF	TGCGCCAGCAGTTTTCAGGGCCAGCCGACAGATACGCAGTATTTT
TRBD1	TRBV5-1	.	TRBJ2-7	CASSLGQDIYEQYF	TGCGCCAGCAGCTTAGGACAGGATATCTACGAGCAGTACTTC
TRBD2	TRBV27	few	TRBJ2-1	CASPPRGGYNEQFF	TGTGCCAGCCCCCCGCGGGGGGGCTACAATGAGCAGTTCTTC
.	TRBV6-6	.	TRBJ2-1	CASSYGGASYNEQFF	TGTGCCAGCAGTTACGGGGGGGCCTCCTACAATGAGCAGTTCTTC
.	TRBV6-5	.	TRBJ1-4	CASSRKSLRSEKLFF	TGTGCCAGCAGTAGAAAGAGCCTTCGCAGCGAAAAACTGTTTTTT
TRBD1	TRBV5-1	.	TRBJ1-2	CASSWRTGGPLGYTF	TGCGCCAGCAGCTGGAGGACAGGAGGCCCTCTTGGCTACACCTTC
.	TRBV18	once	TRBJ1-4	CASSPGAGSNEKLFF	TGTGCCAGCTCACCCGGCGCAGGGAGTAATGAAAAACTGTTTTTT
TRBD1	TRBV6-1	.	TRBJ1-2	CASSETGGYGYTF	TGTGCCAGCAGTGAAACAGGGGGATATGGCTACACCTTC
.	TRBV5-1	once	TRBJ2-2	CASSLARVAGELFF	TGCGCCAGCAGCTTGGCCAGGGTGGCCGGGGAGCTGTTTTTT
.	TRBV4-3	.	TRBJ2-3	CASSQLAMRTDTQYF	TGCGCCAGCAGCCAACTAGCGATGAGGACAGATACGCAGTATTTT